A selection of T cell receptor beta chains follows, all from one sample in a study of CD8+ T cells in alopecia areata. TCRdb's copy holds only in-frame clones and misses some; the assay was immunoSEQ multiplex PCR. The sample has 140,000 to 150,000 clones, roughly 62% seen once. Sequencing was performed on CD4+ T cells sorted from blood, taken at week 0. Receptors originate from a human donor with alopecia areata. Each CDR3 is given with its conserved first and last residue. Each record gives: clone size, J gene, V gene, D gene, CDR3 protein, CDR3 DNA. D genes are given only for firm matches. Size tells how often a clone was seen (once, few, many) or the class of an expanded clone, and some rows leave it out.

>-|TRBJ2-5|TRBV28|-
CASDKSGAGGTQYF
TGTGCCAGCGACAAATCAGGGGCCGGGGGGACCCAGTACTTC
>-|TRBJ1-1|TRBV30|-
CAWSVMNTEAFF
TGTGCCTGGAGTGTAATGAACACTGAAGCTTTCTTT
>few|TRBJ2-3|TRBV7-2|TRBD2
CASSFGGLKGTQYF
TGTGCCAGCAGCTTCGGGGGACTAAAGGGTACGCAGTATTTT
>few|TRBJ2-1|TRBV21-1|-
CASSKVPGRTSYNEQFF
TGTGCCAGCAGCAAAGTTCCGGGACGGACCTCCTACAATGAGCAGTTCTTC
>-|TRBJ1-4|TRBV7-2|TRBD1
CASSLGQGPTNEKLFF
TGTGCCAGCAGCTTGGGACAGGGCCCAACTAATGAAAAACTGTTTTTT
>-|TRBJ2-2|TRBV27|TRBD1
CASTFGGQGNGELFF
TGTGCCAGCACCTTTGGAGGACAGGGAAACGGGGAGCTGTTTTTT
>-|TRBJ2-5|TRBV5-1|TRBD2
CASRNGLVQETQYF
TGCGCCAGCAGAAATGGACTAGTACAAGAGACCCAGTACTTC
>-|TRBJ2-3|TRBV14|-
CASSQGHEVEDTQYF
TGTGCCAGCAGCCAAGGGCATGAAGTCGAGGATACGCAGTATTTT
>-|TRBJ1-1|TRBV29-1|-
CSVEARPVRGTEAFF
TGCAGCGTTGAAGCGCGCCCCGTGCGGGGGACTGAAGCTTTCTTT
>few|TRBJ1-6|TRBV16|TRBD1
CASSQQGVGYSPLHF
TGTGCCAGCAGCCAGCAGGGGGTTGGATATTCACCCCTCCACTTT
>-|TRBJ2-1|TRBV11-2|TRBD2
CASSLDLRGVYNEQFF
TGTGCCAGCAGCTTAGATCTGCGGGGGGTTTACAATGAGCAGTTCTTC
>-|TRBJ2-6|TRBV6-5|-
CASTESGANVLTF
TGTGCCAGCACCGAGTCTGGGGCCAACGTCCTGACTTTC
>-|TRBJ2-1|TRBV19|TRBD2
CASSGDSSGGADEQFF
TGTGCCAGTAGCGGGGACTCTAGCGGGGGGGCCGATGAGCAGTTCTTC
>few|TRBJ1-2|TRBV5-1|-
CASSAQGDYGYTF
TGCGCCAGCAGCGCACAGGGTGACTACGGCTACACCTTC
>few|TRBJ2-1|TRBV5-1|TRBD1
CASSLGQGNEQFF
TGCGCCAGCAGCTTGGGACAGGGGAATGAGCAGTTCTTC
>few|TRBJ2-3|TRBV7-7|-
CASSPPRVTDTQYF
TGTGCTAGCAGCCCGCCCCGGGTTACAGATACGCAGTATTTT
>-|TRBJ1-2|TRBV18|-
CASSPQRTNYGYTF
TGTGCCAGCTCACCACAGCGTACTAACTATGGCTACACCTTC
>-|TRBJ2-7|TRBV5-4|TRBD2
CASSPRAGDSYEQYF
TGTGCCAGCAGCCCTAGGGCGGGGGACTCCTACGAGCAGTACTTC
>once|TRBJ2-7|TRBV15|-
CATSRDVSYEQYF
TGTGCCACCAGCAGAGATGTCTCCTACGAGCAGTACTTC
>few|TRBJ2-7|TRBV6-5|TRBD1
CASSYSGQGKYEQYF
TGTGCCAGCAGTTACTCCGGACAGGGCAAGTACGAGCAGTACTTC
>-|TRBJ2-7|TRBV30|-
CAWSVPWTPASYEQYF
TGTGCCTGGAGTGTACCCTGGACGCCGGCCTCCTACGAGCAGTACTTC
>-|TRBJ2-3|TRBV5-1|-
CASSPGGSSTDTQYF
TGCGCCAGCAGCCCTGGAGGGTCTAGCACAGATACGCAGTATTTT
>-|TRBJ1-2|TRBV6-5|-
CASSPEGGGGYGYTF
TGTGCCAGCAGCCCTGAGGGGGGCGGAGGCTATGGCTACACCTTC
>-|TRBJ1-5|TRBV15|-
CATSRALWGSEPQHF
TGTGCCACCAGCCGGGCCCTATGGGGGTCAGAGCCCCAGCATTTT
>-|TRBJ2-7|TRBV5-1|TRBD1
CASRMTGNNEQYF
TGCGCCAGCAGGATGACAGGGAACAACGAGCAGTACTTC
>-|TRBJ1-5|TRBV18|-
CASSPQGVGNQPQHF
TGTGCCAGCTCACCACAGGGCGTGGGCAATCAGCCCCAGCATTTT
>-|TRBJ2-1|TRBV7-9|-
CASSLVANNEQFF
TGTGCCAGCAGCTTAGTGGCGAACAATGAGCAGTTCTTC
>-|TRBJ2-5|TRBV5-1|TRBD2
CASSGWTSGQETQYF
TGCGCCAGCAGCGGGTGGACTAGCGGGCAAGAGACCCAGTACTTC
>few|TRBJ1-4|TRBV27|TRBD1
CASSQTGADEKLFF
TGTGCCAGCAGTCAAACAGGGGCGGATGAAAAACTGTTTTTT
>once|TRBJ1-5|TRBV6-1|-
CASSESGRQPQHF
TGTGCCAGCAGTGAGTCAGGGAGGCAGCCCCAGCATTTT
>-|TRBJ1-2|TRBV10-3|TRBD1
CAISESRTGGYTF
TGTGCCATCAGTGAGTCGAGGACAGGAGGCTACACCTTC
>-|TRBJ1-1|TRBV6-5|-
CASSYFREGNTEAFF
TGTGCCAGCAGTTACTTTAGGGAAGGGAACACTGAAGCTTTCTTT
>few|TRBJ1-2|TRBV5-6|-
CASSLLGENYGYTF
TGTGCCAGCAGCTTGTTGGGGGAGAACTATGGCTACACCTTC
>few|TRBJ1-1|TRBV25-1|-
CASRGDWNTEAFF
TGTGCCAGCAGGGGGGACTGGAACACTGAAGCTTTCTTT
>-|TRBJ2-2|TRBV11-2|-
CASRHPLRAGTGELFF
TGTGCCAGCAGGCACCCGCTCCGGGCGGGCACCGGGGAGCTGTTTTTT
>-|TRBJ2-7|TRBV30|-
CAWSVGRVSEQYF
TGTGCCTGGAGTGTAGGCAGGGTATCCGAGCAGTACTTC
>-|TRBJ1-4|TRBV9|-
CASSVGTTNEKLFF
TGTGCCAGCAGCGTAGGAACAACTAATGAAAAACTGTTTTTT
>-|TRBJ2-3|TRBV4-2|-
CASSPRGRGTPTDTQYF
TGTGCCAGCAGCCCCAGGGGTCGGGGGACTCCCACAGATACGCAGTATTTT
>-|TRBJ2-7|TRBV7-9|-
CASSEGTYEQYF
TGTGCCAGCAGCGAGGGGACCTACGAGCAGTACTTC
>few|TRBJ2-1|TRBV7-3|-
CASSPQGGYNEQFF
TGTGCCAGCAGCCCCCAAGGTGGTTACAATGAGCAGTTCTTC
>-|TRBJ2-2|TRBV25-1|-
CASSENTGELFF
TGTGCCAGCAGTGAAAACACCGGGGAGCTGTTTTTT
>-|TRBJ2-3|TRBV23-1|TRBD2
CASISIRGGRGTDTQYF
TGCGCCAGCATTTCAATACGGGGGGGCCGCGGCACAGATACGCAGTATTTT
>-|TRBJ2-3|TRBV6-5|TRBD1
CASSRGQGGTDTQYF
TGTGCCAGCAGCAGGGGACAGGGGGGAACAGATACGCAGTATTTT
>-|TRBJ2-5|TRBV5-6|-
CASSSMQRETQYF
TGTGCCAGCAGCTCTATGCAGAGAGAGACCCAGTACTTC
>once|TRBJ2-7|TRBV14|-
CASSLRVYTHIQHF
TGTGCCAGCAGTCTGCGGGTGTACACCCATATCCAGCACTTC
>-|TRBJ2-5|TRBV7-9|-
CASSFYQGQETQYF
TGTGCCAGCAGCTTTTACCAGGGCCAAGAGACCCAGTACTTC
>-|TRBJ1-5|TRBV5-1|-
CASSLLGAGQPQHF
TGCGCCAGCAGCCTGCTGGGCGCGGGTCAGCCCCAGCATTTT
>-|TRBJ2-7|TRBV27|-
CASHSGTADHF
TGTGCCAGCCACTCCGGGACGGCGGACCACTTC
>few|TRBJ2-7|TRBV13|TRBD2
CASSARTSGSYEQYF
TGTGCCAGCAGCGCCCGGACTAGCGGTTCCTACGAGCAGTACTTC
>-|TRBJ2-1|TRBV7-2|-
CASSSQLGGDTFF
TGTGCCAGCAGCTCCCAATTGGGGGGAGATACGTTCTTC
>few|TRBJ2-1|TRBV5-1|-
CASSSRDEQFF
TGCGCCAGCAGCAGCCGGGATGAGCAGTTCTTC
>-|TRBJ1-1|TRBV7-2|-
CASADGMNTEAFF
TGTGCCAGCGCGGATGGTATGAACACTGAAGCTTTCTTT
>-|TRBJ1-4|TRBV10-3|TRBD1
CAIRDQGAREKLFF
TGTGCCATCAGGGACCAGGGGGCGCGAGAAAAACTGTTTTTT